There are many counts of the clone carrying this T cell receptor (beta chain). Its target is not known. The data are from a study of T cell repertoires in cytomegalovirus infection. As for the study in general: CMV infection plus the matching HLA type was flagged by public TCR beta signatures.

Each CDR3 protein is one row after TCRdb ran MiXCR on the reads. The sample includes about 330,000 distinct CDR3 sequences, approximately 9.5% seen only once; the top ten take about 4.5%. Findings of the study overall: The study found HLA-C-restricted CMV-specific TCR beta clonotypes dominating the ex vivo response. Based on cumulative public TCR beta family frequency, carriers of CMV plus the relevant HLA were identified.

This CDR3 is built from 14 residues. Trimming removed 1 base from V and 8 bases from J, with 14 bases in between. Germline V lookup: CDR1 MNHEY, CDR2 SVGEGT. The TCR comes from a human donor in good health (CMV status not recorded). Some clones in this sample may be carry-over from other donors' samples. V is TRBV6-2 or TRBV6-3 and J is TRBJ1-1, with D unresolved. Sequenced sample: PBMCs. CDR3 residues: CASSYLANFQEAFF. The CDR3 region has the DNA TGTGCCAGCAGTTACTTGGCCAACTTTCAAGAAGCTTTCTTT.